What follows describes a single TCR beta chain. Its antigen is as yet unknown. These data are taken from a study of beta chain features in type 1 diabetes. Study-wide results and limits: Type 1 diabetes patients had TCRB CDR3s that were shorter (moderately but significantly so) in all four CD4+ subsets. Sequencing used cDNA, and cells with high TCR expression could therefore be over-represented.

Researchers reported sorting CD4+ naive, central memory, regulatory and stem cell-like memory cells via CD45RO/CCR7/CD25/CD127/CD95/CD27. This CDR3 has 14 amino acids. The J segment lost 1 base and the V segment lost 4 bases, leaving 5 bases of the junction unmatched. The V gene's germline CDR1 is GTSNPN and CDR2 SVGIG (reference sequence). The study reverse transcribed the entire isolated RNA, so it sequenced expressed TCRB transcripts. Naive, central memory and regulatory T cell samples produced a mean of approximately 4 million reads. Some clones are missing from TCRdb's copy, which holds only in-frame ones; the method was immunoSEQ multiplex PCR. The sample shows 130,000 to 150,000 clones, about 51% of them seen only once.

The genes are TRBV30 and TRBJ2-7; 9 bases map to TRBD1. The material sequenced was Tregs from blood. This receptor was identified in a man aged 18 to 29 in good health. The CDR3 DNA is TGTGCCTGGAATTGGGGACAGGGATCCTACGAGCAGTACTTC. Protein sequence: CAWNWGQGSYEQYF.